These T cell receptor beta chains were read from a single sample in a study of blood T cells in healthy people across ages. MiXCR was run by TCRdb on the 5' RACE reads, yielding one entry per CDR3 protein. The sample includes about 800,000 distinct CDR3 sequences, 20% to 30% seen only once; the top ten take under 4.5%. The sample was also linked to a second study, of T cells of mothers and their children.

The sample taken for sequencing was blood. These receptors originate from a boy aged 10-17 years in good health. Each CDR3 is given with its conserved first and last residue.

v_call	j_call	cdr3_aa
TRBV12-3/TRBV12-4	TRBJ1-2	CASSFGGLGYGYTF
TRBV6-5	TRBJ2-6	CASSPRVLGANVLTF
TRBV7-2	TRBJ2-7	CASSLTVAGPTYEQYF
TRBV20-1	TRBJ1-1	CSARDQGGDTETFF
TRBV19	TRBJ2-7	CASSIGESEQYF
TRBV7-2	TRBJ1-1	CASSSGAGKTEVFF
TRBV5-1	TRBJ1-2	CASSLSAEPREEGYTF
TRBV12-3/TRBV12-4	TRBJ1-1	CASSILDRSNTEAFF
TRBV20-1	TRBJ2-3	CSVPSGDVTDTQYF
TRBV25-1	TRBJ2-1	CASRARSFSYNEQFF
TRBV4-1	TRBJ2-5	CAETGKETQYF
TRBV20-1	TRBJ2-7	CSARGPSGTPYEQYF
TRBV5-1	TRBJ2-1	CASSELPGFYNEQFF
TRBV28	TRBJ2-2	CASKLPANTGELFF
TRBV2	TRBJ1-5	CASSEEGISNQPQHF
TRBV7-2	TRBJ1-2	CASSNSSRVYGYTF
TRBV20-1	TRBJ1-4	CSARAGRLNEKLFF
TRBV29-1	TRBJ2-5	CSVPERGETQYF
TRBV29-1	TRBJ1-1	CSVEKGGTEAFF
TRBV25-1	TRBJ2-7	CASSEQGEGDEQYF
TRBV7-6	NA	CASSPQGGLQETQYF
TRBV29-1	TRBJ2-1	CSVLAGGPSHEQFF
TRBV5-5	TRBJ2-1	CASRTLAGGYNEQFF
TRBV7-2	TRBJ1-3	CASSLSLGPTKGNTIYF